This TCR beta chain was recorded in a study of blood T cell repertoires in COVID-19. Original handling: Using reference gene primer amplification, nucleated cell counts were estimated. The assay was immunoSEQ multiplex PCR, and TCRdb's table has in-frame clones only and misses some. For V, J and clone size, that table is used; D and trimming come from the DNA. The sample has roughly 300,000 clones, 92% seen once. Clinical history as reported by participants underpinned cohort assignment. The CDR3 contains 12 residues. V lost 4 bases and J lost 9, with 10 bases in between. This sequence joins TRBV12-3 or TRBV12-4 and TRBJ1-5; no clear D. This receptor was taken from a woman aged 30 to 39 who had recovered from COVID-19. What was sequenced was PBMCs or T cells enriched from blood (not recorded which). The CDR3 DNA reads TGTGCCAGCAGTTCCTCCCTAGGGCCCCAGCATTTT. This gives the protein CASSSSLGPQHF.